The 20 T cell receptor beta chains below all came from one sample that was sequenced in a study of graft-versus-host responses after intestinal transplantation. Their antigens remain unidentified. Assay: immunoSEQ multiplex PCR; the TCRdb copy retains only in-frame clones and omits some. Of some 82,000 clones in the sample, over 75% were seen once. The material sequenced was unstimulated CD8+ T cells sorted from spleen or lymph node cells, taken before transplant. Receptors were obtained from a human donor who was the organ donor for an intestinal transplant.

The rearrangement joins TRBV6-4 to TRBJ2-3; tentatively, D is TRBD2 (7 bases). Deletions cut 0 bases from V and 6 bases from J, with 13 bases between. The CDR3 has 15 residues. Germline CDR1 and CDR2: MRHNA and SNTAGT. In DNA form, the CDR3 reads TGTGCCAGCAGTGACTCAAGGGGGGGGCACGATACGCAGTATTTT. This encodes CASSDSRGGHDTQYF.

The chain uses TRBV2 and TRBJ2-3, with D perhaps assigned TRBD1 or TRBD2 (5 bases each). Germline V gene lookup returns CDR1 SNHLY and CDR2 FYNNEI. V lost 6 bases and J lost 1, with 14 bases in between. The CDR3 spans 15 residues. The CDR3 nucleotides read TGTGCCAGCAGAAGCACAGGAGGCGGCACAGATACGCAGTATTTT. Its translation: CASRSTGGGTDTQYF.

J is TRBJ2-5 and V is TRBV15; TRBD2 aligns across 7 bases. The junction had 6 bases not matched to a gene; V was cut back by 3 bases and J by 2 bases. Per germline, CDR1 LNHNV and CDR2 YYDKDF (reference sequence). This CDR3 spans 15 amino acids. The CDR3 region has the DNA TGTGCCACCAGCAGCCGGGACTACTTGCAAGAGACCCAGTACTTC. This sequence encodes CATSSRDYLQETQYF.

The chain combines TRBV6-1 with TRBJ2-1; no clear D gene. There are 15 residues in the CDR3. CDR1 is MNHNS, CDR2 SASEGT, per germline. The ends were cut back, 0 bases at V and 10 bases at J, with 16 bases in the middle. This CDR3 reads CASSEASLEGLEQFF. The CDR3 nucleotides read TGTGCCAGCAGTGAAGCGTCATTGGAAGGGTTGGAGCAGTTCTTC.

This clone was detected once. The chain has TRBV10-2 and TRBJ1-2; D is ambiguous. Trimming removed 5 bases from V and 0 bases from J, with 1 base in between. Germline CDR1 and CDR2: WSHSY and SAAADI. This CDR3 is built from 11 residues. The CDR3 loop is CASSTNYGYTF. The CDR3 DNA reads TGCGCCAGCAGTACTAACTATGGCTACACCTTC.

This clone was found a few times. The chain combines TRBV6-1 with TRBJ2-7; a possible D gene is TRBD1 (6 bases). The CDR3 length is 14 residues. Germline V gives CDR1 MNHNS, CDR2 SASEGT. The V and J ends lost 0 bases and 0 bases respectively, with 6 bases between them. The chain's CDR3 is CASSEADSSYEQYF. The CDR3 nucleotides read TGTGCCAGCAGTGAAGCGGACAGCTCCTACGAGCAGTACTTC.

The chain uses TRBV10-3 and TRBJ1-1; D is undetermined. V was trimmed by 6 bases and J by 3 bases, leaving 5 bases between them. The CDR3 has 11 residues. The V gene's germline CDR1 is ENHRY and CDR2 SYGVKD. The CDR3 bases are TGTGCCATCAGAGGAGACACTGAAGCTTTCTTT. Translating it yields CAIRGDTEAFF.

The rearrangement links TRBV7-7 to TRBJ2-1, with 10 bases identical to TRBD2. The CDR3 is 15 amino acids. CDR1 and CDR2 (germline): SSHAT, FNYEAQ (reference sequence). J lost 8 bases, V lost 3 bases, and 7 bases had no gene match. CDR3 DNA: TGTGCCAGCAGCTTGAGAGCGGGGGGGCGTGATGAGCAGTTCTTC. Translated: CASSLRAGGRDEQFF.

This clone was observed a handful of times. The CDR3 spells CASSGLTDGALSPLHF. CDR3 coding DNA: TGTGCCAGCTCCGGGTTGACGGACGGAGCTCTTTCACCCCTCCACTTT. J is TRBJ1-6 and V is TRBV28; D gene unclear. The CDR3 is 16 amino acids. Trimming removed 8 bases from V and 9 bases from J, with 23 bases in between. Germline CDR1 is MDHEN and CDR2 is SYDVKM.

The chain has TRBV30 and TRBJ2-1; D may be TRBD2 (6 bases). Trimming removed 2 bases at V and 5 bases at J, with 16 bases between. Germline CDR1 GTSNPN, CDR2 SVGIG (reference sequence). CDR3 size: 15 residues. This CDR3 reads CAWSSRDWVNNEQFF. The CDR3 DNA reads TGTGCCTGGAGTTCCAGGGACTGGGTGAACAATGAGCAGTTCTTC. The full variable domain, completed using reference TRBV30 and TRBJ2-1, is SQTIHQWPATLVQPVGSPLSLECTVEGTSNPNLYWYRQAAGRGLQLLFYSVGIGQISSEVPQNLSASRPQDRQFILSSKKLLLSDSGFYLCAWSSRDWVNNEQFFGPGTRLTVL.

The chain combines TRBV7-9 with TRBJ2-5, with D maybe TRBD1 (6 bases). Germline CDR1 SEHNR, CDR2 FQNEAQ (reference sequence). The CDR3 extends over 15 amino acids. Trimming took off 4 bases at V and 0 bases at J, with 12 bases between the two ends. The CDR3 sequence is CASSSPRTDQETQYF. Written as DNA, the CDR3 is TGTGCCAGCAGCTCACCCCGGACAGACCAAGAGACCCAGTACTTC. The full variable domain, with the rest looked up from reference TRBV7-9 and TRBJ2-5, is DTGVSQNPRHKITKRGQNVTFRCDPISEHNRLYWYRQTLGQGPEFLTYFQNEAQLEKSRLLSDRFSAERPKGSFSTLEIQRTEQGDSAMYLCASSSPRTDQETQYFGPGTRLLVL.

CDR3 bases: TGTGCCAGCAGAGGACAGGGGGCCTACGAGCAGTACTTC. This gives the protein CASRGQGAYEQYF. The rearrangement joins TRBV6-5 to TRBJ2-7, with TRBD1 matching over 10 bases. The CDR3 consists of 13 residues. Germline V gene data show CDR1 as MNHEY and CDR2 as SVGAGI. The V segment lost 6 bases and the J segment 2 bases; nucleotides outside the gene matches: 1.

The table lists this clone with a count of one. The chain couples TRBV9 to TRBJ2-5; 7 bases are a match to TRBD2. The V and J ends lost 3 bases and 1 base, in that order; junction bases with no gene match: 6. Germline values: CDR1 SGDLS, CDR2 YYNGEE. The CDR3 loop spans 15 amino acids. CDR3 bases: TGTGCCAGCAGCGCCCTAGCGGTGTTCCAAGAGACCCAGTACTTC. Translation: CASSALAVFQETQYF.

The chain is built from TRBV28 and TRBJ1-5, with D unclear. V gave up 5 bases and J gave up 2 bases, with 4 bases separating them. This CDR3 contains 12 residues. CDR1 is MDHEN, CDR2 SYDVKM, per germline. CDR3 DNA sequence: TGTGCCAGCAGTAGAGGCAATCAGCCCCAGCATTTT. Amino acid sequence: CASSRGNQPQHF.

The chain recombines TRBV28 with TRBJ2-2; the match to TRBD1 covers 8 bases. V shed 7 bases, J shed 4 bases, and the junction held 8 bases outside the gene matches. The CDR3 is made up of 15 amino acids. The V gene's germline CDR1 is MDHEN and CDR2 SYDVKM. The CDR3, as DNA: TGTGCCAGCACCACCGGACAGGGAGGCACCGGGGAGCTGTTTTTT. This translates into CASTTGQGGTGELFF.

The J gene is TRBJ2-3, the V gene TRBV4-1; a weak D match, TRBD2 (6 bases). CDR3 size: 15 residues. Trimming shortened V by 2 bases and J by 6 bases, and 15 bases separated the two germline ends. Germline V CDR1 and CDR2: MGHRA, YSYEKL. The CDR3 coding sequence is TGCGCCAGCAGCCAACGGACTATGGGTTGGGATACGCAGTATTTT. This translates into CASSQRTMGWDTQYF.

This clone showed up just once. The V call is TRBV10-2, the J call TRBJ1-2; D is possibly TRBD1 (5 bases). The V gene lost 7 bases and the J gene lost 2 bases, with 14 bases spanning the gap. Per the germline V gene, CDR1 is WSHSY and CDR2 is SAAADI. The CDR3 sequence is 14 residues long. The CDR3 sequence: CASNGGDLNYGYTF. In DNA form, the CDR3 reads TGCGCCAGCAACGGGGGGGATTTGAACTATGGCTACACCTTC.

The gene calls are TRBV9 and TRBJ1-6, with D maybe TRBD1 (5 bases). Germline CDR1 is SGDLS and CDR2 is YYNGEE. The CDR3 spans 15 residues. V was cut by 3 bases and J by 4 bases, with 11 bases left in between. CDR3: CASSGGAGYNSPLHF. CDR3 coding DNA: TGTGCCAGCAGCGGTGGGGCAGGGTATAATTCACCCCTCCACTTT.

This clone was picked up a small number of times. V gene TRBV6-4 combines with J gene TRBJ1-1; D unresolved. Germline CDR1 MRHNA, CDR2 SNTAGT. The CDR3 loop spans 13 amino acids. The V end was cut by 3 bases, the J end by 1 base, with 6 bases between. The CDR3 region has the DNA TGTGCCAGCAGTGAGGGAGCGAACACTGAAGCTTTCTTT. Amino acids: CASSEGANTEAFF.

This chain joins TRBV6-1 and TRBJ2-3; D is possibly TRBD1 (6 bases). The CDR3 spans 14 residues. Per the germline V gene, CDR1 is MNHNS and CDR2 is SASEGT. The V and J ends lost 8 bases and 4 bases respectively, with 16 bases between them. The CDR3 protein is CASSGPGVPDTQYF. Written as DNA, the CDR3 is TGTGCCAGCTCGGGGCCAGGGGTTCCAGATACGCAGTATTTT.